This T cell receptor beta chain emerged from a study of OX40 agonist ivuxolimab in advanced cancers. Whole-study context: The dose-escalation cohort was roughly 83% male, with a mean age of 60 years, ranging roughly 23 to 85.

In this sample, this clone turned up a few times. Germline CDR1 reads MNHEY; CDR2 reads SMNVEV (reference sequence). CDR3 size: 15 residues. J lost 3 bases, V lost 2 bases, and 3 bases had no gene match. Assay: immunoSEQ multiplex PCR; the TCRdb copy retains only in-frame clones and omits some. Among 24,000 or so clones listed, approximately 91% were seen once. Sample: CD4+ or CD8+ T cells sorted from blood, taken in a trial of the OX40 agonist ivuxolimab. The sequence was collected from an adult with an advanced solid tumor such as melanoma, head and neck, liver or kidney cancer. This chain joins TRBV27 and TRBJ1-5, with 8 bases that match TRBD1. The CDR3 spells CASSLGTGTNQPQHF. The CDR3 nucleotides are TGTGCCAGCAGTTTAGGGACAGGAACCAATCAGCCCCAGCATTTT.